This T cell receptor beta chain was recorded in a study of T cells after yellow fever vaccination. Background on the study: Each low-cell-number fraction was prepared by means of SMART-Seq v4 Ultra Low Input.

The V gene's germline CDR1 is MNHNS and CDR2 SASEGT. The length of the CDR3 is 15 residues. V was shortened by 6 bases and J by 2 bases, with 14 bases between the two germline ends. Comments on this clonotype: What it binds is unknown.

Study-wide points: Subsequent booster samples again held most clones from primary vaccination (nearly 98% CD4, 85% to 90% CD8).

TCRdb analysed the 5' RACE reads with MiXCR anew, one entry per CDR3 protein. In the table there are around 600,000 distinct CDR3 sequences, 9% to 15% of which are singletons. The clonotype comes from a man aged 25-45 years who received the YFV17D yellow fever vaccine. V is TRBV6-1 and J is TRBJ2-1; maybe TRBD2 (6 bases). The source material was PBMCs, sampled on the day of the yellow fever booster vaccination. The CDR3 spells CASRSPSETYNEQFF. CDR3 nucleotides: TGTGCCAGCAGGAGCCCTAGCGAAACCTACAATGAGCAGTTCTTC.